These T cell receptor beta chains were read from a single sample in a study of human T cells and chemical hapten exposure. TCRdb reprocessed the RACE reads with MiXCR, giving one entry per CDR3 protein. The sample contains about 120,000 distinct CDR3 sequences, 9.5% to 13% of which appear only once. Sample: whole blood, taken in connection with sensitization to the hapten diphenylcyclopropenone (DPC). These receptors came from a woman aged 45-65 years with alopecia areata. Some clones in this sample may be carry-over from other donors' samples. CDR3s include the opening cysteine and the closing phenylalanine or tryptophan. The D gene is left open where the match is weak. Only some rows state a clone size, as once, few, many or a class for expanded clones.

NA	NA	TRBJ1-6	15	TRBV6-5	TGTGCCAGCAGTTTCACACAGGGAACGAATTCACCCCTCCACTTT	CASSFTQGTNSPLHF
NA	few	TRBJ1-1	12	TRBV5-1	TGCGCCAGCAGCGGGCAGGGGCTTATAGCTTTCTTT	CASSGQGLIAFF
NA	many	TRBJ2-3	18	TRBV7-9	TGTGCCAGCAGCTTCATCCGCGGGTTATTCAATCGGGCAGATACGCAGTATTTT	CASSFIRGLFNRADTQYF
TRBD2	NA	TRBJ2-5	13	TRBV27	TGTGCCAGCAGTTCTCGACTAGCAGAGACCCAGTACTTC	CASSSRLAETQYF
NA	few	TRBJ1-3	14	TRBV12-3/TRBV12-4	TGTGCCAGCAGTTTAGTAATGACTGGAAACACCATATATTTT	CASSLVMTGNTIYF
NA	NA	TRBJ1-1	14	TRBV20-1	TGCAGTGCAGACCCAGGGAGGCAGAACACTGAAGCTTTCTTT	CSADPGRQNTEAFF
NA	many	TRBJ2-1	17	TRBV3-1	TGTGCCAGCAGCCAAGTTGGGCGGGGAAGCTCCTACAATGAGCAGTTCTTC	CASSQVGRGSSYNEQFF
TRBD2	NA	TRBJ2-7	15	TRBV9	TGTGCCAGCAGCGCCCAGACTAGCGGGGCCTACGAGCAGTACTTC	CASSAQTSGAYEQYF
NA	few	TRBJ1-4	14	TRBV5-1	TGCGCCAGCAGCATTGGACAGCGTAATGAAAAACTGTTTTTT	CASSIGQRNEKLFF
NA	NA	TRBJ2-7	11	TRBV28	TGTGCCAGCAGTCGTGGGTACGAGCAGTACTTC	CASSRGYEQYF
TRBD1	many	TRBJ2-7	15	TRBV28	TGTGCCAGCAGTTTAACAGGGGTAAGATCCTACGAGCAGTACTTC	CASSLTGVRSYEQYF
NA	NA	TRBJ1-6	13	TRBV28	TGTGCCACCGTCCGGGACCCCGTTGGACCCCTCCACTTT	CATVRDPVGPLHF
TRBD1	many	TRBJ1-1	13	TRBV18	TGTGCCAGCTCGACAGGGAGGGACACTGAAGCTTTCTTT	CASSTGRDTEAFF
NA	NA	TRBJ2-7	15	TRBV5-8	TGTGCCAGCAGCTTTTCCGTCCTACCCTCCTACGAGCAGTACTTC	CASSFSVLPSYEQYF
NA	many	TRBJ1-5	15	TRBV29-1	TGCAGCGTTGAAGTGGGGCAGGGAGTAGGGCAGCCCCAGCATTTT	CSVEVGQGVGQPQHF
NA	many	TRBJ2-3	11	TRBV6-2/TRBV6-3	TGTGCCAGCAGTTCCGCCCATACGCAGTATTTT	CASSSAHTQYF
NA	few	TRBJ2-3	14	TRBV5-1	TGCGCCAGCAGCTTGTCTACTCGCACAGATACGCAGTATTTT	CASSLSTRTDTQYF
NA	many	TRBJ1-1	13	TRBV6-6	TGTGCCAGCAGCCCACAGGGCGGCACTGAAGCTTTCTTT	CASSPQGGTEAFF
NA	NA	TRBJ1-1	15	TRBV4-2	TGTGCCAGCAGCCAAGATCCAGGACAGAGCGCTGAAGCTTTCTTT	CASSQDPGQSAEAFF
NA	many	TRBJ1-6	14	TRBV5-4	TGTGCCAGCAGCCTGGACAGCGTTAATTCACCCCTCCACTTT	CASSLDSVNSPLHF
TRBD1	few	TRBJ2-1	15	TRBV27	TGTGCCAGCAGTCCAACGACAGGGCCGTCCTATGAGCAGTTCTTC	CASSPTTGPSYEQFF
NA	many	TRBJ1-3	13	TRBV7-2	TGTGCCAGCGGACGGGACTCTGGAAACACCATATATTTT	CASGRDSGNTIYF
NA	many	TRBJ2-5	12	TRBV6-2/TRBV6-3	TGTGCCAGCAGTTACCGCCGAGAGACCCAGTACTTC	CASSYRRETQYF
NA	many	TRBJ1-1	15	TRBV5-4	TGTGCCAGCAGCTTGGAGGCACAGCTGAACACTGAAGCTTTCTTT	CASSLEAQLNTEAFF
NA	many	TRBJ2-7	14	TRBV18	TGTGCCAGCTCACGCACTTTAGGGTCCTACGAGCAGTACTTC	CASSRTLGSYEQYF
NA	many	TRBJ2-3	14	TRBV7-9	TGTGCCAGCAGCACGGTCGGGAACACAGATACGCAGTATTTT	CASSTVGNTDTQYF
NA	few	TRBJ2-7	15	TRBV25-1	TGTGCCAGCAGTGAGGGACTTCAGAAGGGCTACGAGCAGTACTTC	CASSEGLQKGYEQYF
TRBD2	NA	TRBJ2-1	19	TRBV4-1	TGCGCCAGCAGCCAAGAGGGACTAGCGGGAGGGCCCCCCGACAATGAGCAGTTCTTC	CASSQEGLAGGPPDNEQFF
NA	NA	TRBJ2-5	16	TRBV5-1	TGCGCCAGCAGCTTACATCAGGGGCTCGTTTCTGAGACCCAGTACTTC	CASSLHQGLVSETQYF
NA	NA	TRBJ1-1	13	TRBV6-5	TGTGCCAGCAGTTACCGGGCGGACACTGAAGCTTTCTTT	CASSYRADTEAFF
TRBD2	few	TRBJ2-5	15	TRBV20-1	TGCAGTGCCCTTTGGACTAGCGGATCACAAGAGACCCAGTACTTC	CSALWTSGSQETQYF
NA	NA	TRBJ2-7	14	TRBV23-1	TGCGCCAGCAGTCGACCATCCCGTTCCTACGAGCAGTACTTC	CASSRPSRSYEQYF
TRBD1	many	TRBJ1-3	17	TRBV4-3	TGCGCCAGCAGCCAAGGGGTTTGGACAGGCGGCGGAAACACCATATATTTT	CASSQGVWTGGGNTIYF
NA	few	TRBJ1-3	15	TRBV7-9	TGTGCCAGCAGCTCGGAGATCCTCTCTGGAAACACCATATATTTT	CASSSEILSGNTIYF
NA	NA	TRBJ1-6	15	TRBV4-3	TGCGCCAGCAGCCAGGCCGGGACGCCGAATTCACCCCTCCACTTT	CASSQAGTPNSPLHF
NA	many	TRBJ2-7	15	TRBV6-6	TGTGCCAGCAGCCTCGACAGAGTAAGCTCCTACGAGCAGTACTTC	CASSLDRVSSYEQYF
TRBD2	many	TRBJ2-3	14	TRBV9	TGTGCCAGCGGACTAGCGGGGAGGGCAGATACGCAGTATTTT	CASGLAGRADTQYF
TRBD1	NA	TRBJ2-5	17	TRBV5-4	TGTGCCAGCAGCTTGTTTCCGGGACAGGGATCCCGAGAGACCCAGTACTTC	CASSLFPGQGSRETQYF
TRBD1	many	TRBJ1-1	15	TRBV18	TGTGCCAGCTCGGTCCCGGGACAGGGTGGCACTGAAGCTTTCTTT	CASSVPGQGGTEAFF
TRBD1	NA	TRBJ2-3	16	TRBV4-3	TGCGCCAGCAGCCTTGCCGGGACAGGGGTCACAGATACGCAGTATTTT	CASSLAGTGVTDTQYF
NA	NA	TRBJ1-2	15	TRBV4-1	TGCGCCAGCAGCCGCTCAACCACAGTATCCTATGGCTACACCTTC	CASSRSTTVSYGYTF
NA	NA	TRBJ2-5	12	TRBV3-1	TGTGCCGGCAGCCAAGAATTGAAGACCCAGTACTTC	CAGSQELKTQYF
TRBD2	NA	TRBJ2-1	10	TRBV28	TGTGCCAGCGGGAGGGAAGGGCAGTTCTTC	CASGREGQFF
NA	many	TRBJ2-1	12	TRBV12-3/TRBV12-4	TGTGCCAGCAGTTTGTTCGGCAATGAGCAGTTCTTC	CASSLFGNEQFF
NA	few	TRBJ1-1	16	TRBV18	TGTGCCAGCTCACAGTCGGCAGGGAGTTCGAACACTGAAGCTTTCTTT	CASSQSAGSSNTEAFF
TRBD2	NA	TRBJ2-2	15	TRBV20-1	TGCAGTGCTAGCGGCCTAGCGGGATATAGCGGGGAGCTGTTTTTT	CSASGLAGYSGELFF
NA	NA	TRBJ2-3	16	TRBV5-1	TGCGCCAGCAGCCCACCGGACACCACCCCCACAGATACGCAGTATTTT	CASSPPDTTPTDTQYF
NA	NA	TRBJ1-4	16	TRBV28	TGTGCCAGCAGTGCATGGGCAGGGCCAAGAGGGGAAAAACTGTTTTTT	CASSAWAGPRGEKLFF
NA	many	TRBJ2-7	12	TRBV12-3/TRBV12-4	TGTGCCAGCAGTCCCCTAGGGTACGAGCAGTACTTC	CASSPLGYEQYF
TRBD1	NA	TRBJ1-4	19	TRBV7-9	TGTGCCAGCAGCCGTACCAAGGGGACAGGGGGGCAGTCCGGTGAAAAACTGTTTTTT	CASSRTKGTGGQSGEKLFF
TRBD2	NA	TRBJ2-1	15	TRBV7-8	TGTGCCAGCAGCTTAACCCTAGCGGGAGGTAATGAGCAGTTCTTC	CASSLTLAGGNEQFF
NA	few	TRBJ2-1	12	TRBV6-5	TGTGCCAGCAGTTACTCTCTGGATGAGCAGTTCTTC	CASSYSLDEQFF
NA	many	TRBJ1-2	11	TRBV12-3/TRBV12-4	TGTGCCAGCAGTCAGACCGGTGGCTACACCTTC	CASSQTGGYTF
TRBD2	few	TRBJ2-3	14	TRBV12-3/TRBV12-4	TGTGCCAGCGGATCTAGCGGGAGCACAGATACGCAGTATTTT	CASGSSGSTDTQYF